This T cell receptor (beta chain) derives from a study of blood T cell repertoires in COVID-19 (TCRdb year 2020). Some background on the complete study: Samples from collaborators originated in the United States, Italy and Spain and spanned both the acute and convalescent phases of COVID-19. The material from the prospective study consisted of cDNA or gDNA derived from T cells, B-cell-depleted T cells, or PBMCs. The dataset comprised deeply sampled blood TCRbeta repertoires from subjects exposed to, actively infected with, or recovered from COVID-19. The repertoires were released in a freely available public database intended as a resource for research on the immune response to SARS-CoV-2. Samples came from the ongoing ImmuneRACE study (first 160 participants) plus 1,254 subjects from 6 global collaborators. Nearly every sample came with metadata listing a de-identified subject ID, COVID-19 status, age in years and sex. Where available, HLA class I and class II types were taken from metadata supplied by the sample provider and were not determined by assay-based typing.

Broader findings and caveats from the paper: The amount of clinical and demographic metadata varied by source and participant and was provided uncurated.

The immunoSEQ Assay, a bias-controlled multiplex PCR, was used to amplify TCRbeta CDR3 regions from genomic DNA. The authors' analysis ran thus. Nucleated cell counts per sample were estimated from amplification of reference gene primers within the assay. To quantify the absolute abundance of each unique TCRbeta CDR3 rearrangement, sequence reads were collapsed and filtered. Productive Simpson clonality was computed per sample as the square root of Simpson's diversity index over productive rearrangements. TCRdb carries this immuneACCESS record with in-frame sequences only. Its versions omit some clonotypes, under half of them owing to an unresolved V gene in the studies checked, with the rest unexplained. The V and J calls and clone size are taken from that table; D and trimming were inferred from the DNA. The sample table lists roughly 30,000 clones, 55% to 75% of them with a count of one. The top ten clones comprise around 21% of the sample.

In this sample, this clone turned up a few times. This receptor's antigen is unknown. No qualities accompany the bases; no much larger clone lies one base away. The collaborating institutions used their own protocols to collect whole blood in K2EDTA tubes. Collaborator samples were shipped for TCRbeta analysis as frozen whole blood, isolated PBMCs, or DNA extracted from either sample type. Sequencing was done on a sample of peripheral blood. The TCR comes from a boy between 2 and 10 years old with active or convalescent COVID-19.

The DNA reads as follows: TGCGCCAGCAGCTTGATACTGATCGTCTCTGAAGCTTTCTTT. Its coded protein is CASSLILIVSEAFF. This receptor chain uses TRBV5-1 and TRBJ1-1; no D gene call is confident. Deletion took 1 base off V and 6 bases off J, with a span of 13 bases between the germline ends. CDR1 SGHRS and CDR2 YFSETQ are derived from the germline V gene. The CDR3 goes from the cysteine to the phenylalanine over 14 residues. CDR3 DNA is the only sequence kept; it has 42 bases, read in frame from the first base.